Listed here are 20 T cell receptor beta chains from one sample, sequenced in a study of regulatory T cells in long-lasting Graves disease. Indicated time point: newly diagnosed GD, antithyroid drugs for less than 3 months. There was RNA extracted from PBMCs, and the TCR library was made from it. Through Arm-PCR of CDR3 regions and iRepertoire HTBI primers, TCR beta libraries were built. One entry per CDR3 protein results from TCRdb running MiXCR on the multiplex PCR reads. The data hold roughly 350,000 distinct CDR3 sequences, with 16% observed a single time. These data were likewise used in another study, on T cells in Graves' hyperthyroidism and ophthalmopathy.

The input for sequencing was peripheral blood mononuclear cells (PBMCs), taken at new diagnosis, from a patient treated with antithyroid drugs. These receptors were taken from a man aged 35-49 years with Graves disease.

This clonotype was recorded at least ten times. The V and J genes are TRBV30 and TRBJ1-4; possibly TRBD1 for D (5 bases). Germline V gene lookup returns CDR1 GTSNPN and CDR2 SVGIG (reference sequence). CDR3 length equals 17 residues. V was trimmed by 0 bases and J by 4 bases, leaving 18 bases between them. The CDR3 here is CAWSVPGPIVGNEKLFF. CDR3 coding DNA: TGTGCCTGGAGTGTCCCGGGACCTATTGTTGGTAATGAAAAACTGTTTTTT. Full variable domain (rest looked up from reference TRBV30 and TRBJ1-4): SQTIHQWPATLVQPVGSPLSLECTVEGTSNPNLYWYRQAAGRGLQLLFYSVGIGQISSEVPQNLSASRPQDRQFILSSKKLLLSDSGFYLCAWSVPGPIVGNEKLFFGSGTQLSVL.

The J gene is TRBJ2-3, the V gene TRBV12-5, with D maybe TRBD1 (6 bases). Per germline, CDR1 LGHNT and CDR2 FRNRAP. V was pared by 0 bases and J by 1 base, with 11 bases between. CDR3 length: 16 residues. CDR3 region: CASGLVLGQGTDTQYF. The CDR3 coding sequence is TGTGCTAGTGGTTTGGTACTGGGACAAGGCACAGATACGCAGTATTTT. Using reference TRBV12-5 and TRBJ2-3 for the parts outside the CDR3, the full variable domain is DARVTQTPRHKVTEMGQEVTMRCQPILGHNTVFWYRQTMMQGLELLAYFRNRAPLDDSGMPKDRFSAEMPDATLATLKIQPSEPRDSAVYFCASGLVLGQGTDTQYFGPGTRLTVL.

This clonotype was seen repeatedly, ten times or more. The chain couples TRBV30 to TRBJ1-5; tentative D call: TRBD1 (6 bases). The CDR3 is made up of 15 amino acids. V was cut by 3 bases and J by 0 bases, with 12 bases left in between. Germline V lookup: CDR1 GTSNPN, CDR2 SVGIG (reference sequence). CDR3 sequence: CAWSLGQSSNQPQHF. CDR3 in DNA: TGTGCCTGGAGCCTCGGACAGTCTAGCAATCAGCCCCAGCATTTT.

The chain has TRBV11-2 and TRBJ2-3; D is uncertain. The germline gives CDR1 SGHAT, CDR2 FQNNGV. V lost 3 bases and J lost 0, with 10 bases in between. The CDR3 covers 15 residues. CDR3 in amino acids: CASSFMPSSTDTQYF. The CDR3, as DNA: TGTGCCAGCAGCTTTATGCCATCCAGCACAGATACGCAGTATTTT. Supplemented by reference TRBV11-2 and TRBJ2-3, the full variable domain reads EAGVAQSPRYKIIEKRQSVAFWCNPISGHATLYWYQQILGQGPKLLIQFQNNGVVDDSQLPKDRFSAERLKGVDSTLKIQPAKLEDSAVYLCASSFMPSSTDTQYFGPGTRLTVL.

This clonotype was picked up many times. The rearrangement uses TRBV18 and TRBJ2-7; D is unresolved. Deletions cut 3 bases from V and 9 bases from J, with 12 bases between. This CDR3 spans 12 amino acids. Germline V gives CDR1 KGHSH, CDR2 LQKENI. The CDR3 sequence: CASSPDPHAQYF. The CDR3 DNA reads as TGTGCCAGCTCACCGGACCCCCATGCGCAGTACTTC.

This clonotype was seen only a few times. J is TRBJ2-7 and V is TRBV11-2; D unresolved. Deletions cut 5 bases from V and 7 bases from J, with 9 bases between. Germline CDR1 and CDR2: SGHAT and FQNNGV. This CDR3 spans 11 amino acids. The CDR3, as DNA: TGTGCCAGCAGCCTACTGGAGGAGCAGTACTTC. Protein sequence: CASSLLEEQYF.

The chain has TRBV6-2 or TRBV6-3 and TRBJ1-5; the D is unclear. The germline gives CDR1 MNHEY, CDR2 SVGEGT. V was shortened by 5 bases and J by 12 bases, with 14 bases between the two germline ends. The CDR3 is 12 amino acids. The CDR3 loop reads CASSDGHLNQHF. The CDR3 bases are TGTGCCAGCAGTGACGGTCACCTGAACCAGCATTTT.

This clonotype occurred many times. The chain combines TRBV6-1 with TRBJ1-5; D unclear. The CDR3 covers 13 residues. In germline, CDR1 is MNHNS, CDR2 SASEGT. Between the trimmed V and J ends, which lost 8 bases and 0 bases, there was a span of 8 bases. CDR3 residues: CASGWGSNQPQHF. CDR3 DNA sequence: TGTGCCAGCGGGTGGGGTAGCAATCAGCCCCAGCATTTT.

On this clonotype: A much larger clone differs by one base, so this may be a read error. The CDR3 reads CSARGTAGGGTYKQYF. As DNA, the CDR3 is TGCAGTGCTAGAGGAACCGCTGGGGGCGGGACCTACAAGCAGTACTTC. The chain employs TRBV20-1 and TRBJ2-7, with D perhaps given as TRBD1 or TRBD2 (6 bases each). This CDR3 contains 16 residues. Germline values: CDR1 DFQATT, CDR2 SNEGSKA (reference sequence).

This clonotype was counted at least ten times. The V and J genes are TRBV2 and TRBJ1-2; TRBD1 matches 7 bases. The V gene's germline CDR1 is SNHLY and CDR2 FYNNEI. The junction had 12 bases not matched to a gene; V was cut back by 4 bases and J by 7 bases. This CDR3 contains 15 residues. The CDR3 protein is CASSGQGSYGGGYTF. The CDR3 DNA is TGTGCCAGCAGTGGACAGGGCTCATACGGCGGTGGCTACACCTTC.

This clonotype was found many times. The chain carries TRBV28 and TRBJ1-2; TRBD1 matches 9 bases. V shed 6 bases, J shed 8 bases, and the junction held 16 bases outside the gene matches. The CDR3 has 16 amino acids. The germline V gene encodes CDR1 MDHEN and CDR2 SYDVKM. The CDR3 coding sequence is TGTGCCAGCAGCCGAACCCAGACAGGGGGAAGGGAAGGCTACACCTTC. It yields the protein CASSRTQTGGREGYTF.

The sample holds many counts of this clonotype. The gene calls are TRBV28 and TRBJ1-4; TRBD1 agrees at 9 bases. The CDR3 sequence is 15 residues long. Germline-derived CDR1 and CDR2 are MDHEN and SYDVKM. Unmatched junction bases numbered 6, after V lost 4 bases and J lost 6 bases. This CDR3 is CASSSPGQGHEKLFF. Here the CDR3 DNA reads TGTGCCAGCAGTTCTCCGGGACAGGGACATGAAAAACTGTTTTTT. The full variable domain, rest sourced from reference TRBV28 and TRBJ1-4, is DVKVTQSSRYLVKRTGEKVFLECVQDMDHENMFWYRQDPGLGLRLIYFSYDVKMKEKGDIPEGYSVSREKKERFSLILESASTNQTSMYLCASSSPGQGHEKLFFGSGTQLSVL.

This clonotype has a count of ten or more. The chain has TRBV28 and TRBJ1-5; 8 nucleotides agree with TRBD1. Germline CDR1 MDHEN, CDR2 SYDVKM. CDR3 size: 15 residues. Germline trimming cut 1 base from V and 2 bases from J; bases unmatched to any gene: 1. The CDR3 DNA is TGTGCCAGCAGTTTATTGGGACAGGGCAATCAGCCCCAGCATTTT. Residues: CASSLLGQGNQPQHF.

V usage is TRBV25-1 and J usage is TRBJ2-5; the D gene could be TRBD1 or TRBD2 (5 bases each). This CDR3 contains 17 residues. The germline V and J ends were trimmed by 0 bases and 5 bases, with 19 bases remaining between them. The germline gives CDR1 MGHDK, CDR2 SYGVNS. CDR3 amino acids: CASSEYIATGTYETQYF. CDR3 nucleotides: TGTGCCAGCAGTGAATATATCGCGACCGGGACCTACGAGACCCAGTACTTC. The full variable domain, completed using reference TRBV25-1 and TRBJ2-5, is EADIYQTPRYLVIGTGKKITLECSQTMGHDKMYWYQQDPGMELHLIHYSYGVNSTEKGDLSSESTVSRIRTEHFPLTLESARPSHTSQYLCASSEYIATGTYETQYFGPGTRLLVL.

There are many counts of this clonotype. This chain uses TRBV29-1 with TRBJ2-7, with 8 bases aligning to TRBD1. The V and J ends lost 6 bases and 1 base, in that order; junction bases with no gene match: 11. Germline CDR1 SQVTM, CDR2 ANQGSEA. The CDR3 length is 15 residues. As DNA, the CDR3 is TGCAGCGTATCTCTCTTGGACAGGGATTCCTACGAGCAGTACTTC. Encoded protein: CSVSLLDRDSYEQYF.

The chain links TRBV19 to TRBJ2-2; D tentatively fits TRBD1 or TRBD2 (5 bases each). Germline V lookup: CDR1 LNHDA, CDR2 SQIVND (reference sequence). V lost 6 bases and J lost 2, with 13 bases in between. The CDR3 length is 15 residues. The CDR3 sequence is CASRSGATNTGELFF. In nucleotides, the CDR3 is TGTGCCAGTAGGTCCGGGGCGACAAACACCGGGGAGCTGTTTTTT.

The V call is TRBV5-1, the J call TRBJ2-7; D is possibly TRBD2 (6 bases). V lost 1 base, J lost 5 bases, and 10 bases lay in between. Germline V lookup: CDR1 SGHRS, CDR2 YFSETQ. CDR3 length: 13 residues. CDR3 in DNA: TGCGCCAGCAGCTTGTGGGGGGTAAACGAGCAGTACTTC. Translation gives CASSLWGVNEQYF.

This clonotype was seen many times. The rearrangement links TRBV7-2 to TRBJ2-3; 9 bases agree with TRBD2. Germline loops: CDR1 SGHTA, CDR2 FQGNSA. The CDR3 is 16 residues long. V dropped 1 base and J dropped 1; count of bases not matched to a gene: 3. The CDR3 nucleotides are TGTGCCAGCAGCTTAGAGCCTAGCGGGGGCACAGATACGCAGTATTTT. Translation gives CASSLEPSGGTDTQYF.

This clonotype was observed at least ten times. The genes are TRBV2 and TRBJ2-2; D may be TRBD1 (5 bases). The CDR3 contains 13 residues. V gave up 4 bases and J gave up 6 bases, with 9 bases separating them. Germline V gene data show CDR1 as SNHLY and CDR2 as FYNNEI. CDR3 residues: CASSATRAGELFF. Here the CDR3 DNA reads TGTGCCAGCAGTGCTACCAGGGCCGGGGAGCTGTTTTTT.

This sequence joins TRBV15 and TRBJ2-2, with TRBD1 identical over 9 bases. CDR1 LNHNV and CDR2 YYDKDF come from the germline V gene (reference sequence). Trimming cost V 0 bases and J 3 bases; bases outside gene matches: 8. This CDR3 has 18 amino acids. The CDR3 reads CATSRDIGTGIHTGELFF. Written as DNA, the CDR3 is TGTGCCACCAGCAGAGATATCGGGACAGGGATTCACACCGGGGAGCTGTTTTTT.